This passage covers 31 T cell receptor beta chains from one sample sequenced in a study of shared clonotypes between healthy human individuals. Here immunoSEQ multiplex PCR was the method, and the copy in TCRdb shows in-frame clones only, minus some. This sample carries millions of clones, approximately 95% of them seen once, and the ten largest clones take 0.13%. The sequencing sample was made of naive CD4+ T cells sorted from blood. Sample subset: CD45RA+ positively selected. Receptors were obtained from a man between 18 and 29 years old in good health.

Regarding this clone: Germline is not matched at one junction end, which may reflect a read error. The V and J genes are TRBV7-7 and TRBJ1-4, with TRBD1 matching 7 bases. In germline, CDR1 is SSHAT, CDR2 FNYEAQ (reference sequence). The CDR3 is 14 amino acids. CDR3 nucleotide sequence: TGTGCTAGCAGCCCAACAGGGGTTGGTGAAAAACTGTTTTTT. Protein product: CASSPTGVGEKLFF.

Worth noting for this clone: The sample carries other DNA sequences with the same CDR3. In DNA, the CDR3 is TGCGCCAGCAGCCCCGGGGGGGAACAAGAGACCCAGTACTTC. Protein: CASSPGGEQETQYF. The chain is built from TRBV5-1 and TRBJ2-5, with 8 bases fitting TRBD2. CDR1 is SGHRS and CDR2 is YFSETQ in the germline V gene. J lost 2 bases, V lost 4 bases, and 4 bases had no gene match. CDR3 length equals 14 residues.

The chain is built from TRBV7-7 and TRBJ2-7; D not certain. The length of the CDR3 is 13 residues. Germline CDR1 SSHAT, CDR2 FNYEAQ (reference sequence). CDR3 DNA: TGTGCTACCCGCCTGGGGTGGACCTACGAGCAGTACTTC. Translating it yields CATRLGWTYEQYF.

This clone was picked up one time. The rearrangement links TRBV4-1 to TRBJ2-2; no definite D call. Trimming stripped 2 bases from V and 3 bases from J, with 19 bases between. From germline, CDR1 is MGHRA and CDR2 YSYEKL. The CDR3 extends over 18 amino acids. CDR3 coding DNA: TGCGCCAGCAGCCAACTCCCACTAACGGCGGTCTACACCGGGGAGCTGTTTTTT. It is translated as CASSQLPLTAVYTGELFF.

The chain joins TRBV15 to TRBJ2-7, with D possibly TRBD1 on 6 matching bases. V lost 0 bases, J lost 2 bases, and 11 bases lay in between. The CDR3 contains 15 residues. CDR1 is LNHNV and CDR2 is YYDKDF in the germline V gene (reference sequence). CDR3 sequence (DNA): TGTGCCACCAGCAGAGAGCAGGGGTCGACCTACGAGCAGTACTTC. It yields the protein CATSREQGSTYEQYF.

The V gene is TRBV30, the J gene TRBJ2-7, with 8 bases aligning to TRBD1. Trimming removed 2 bases from V and 2 bases from J; junction bases left unmatched: 8. The germline CDR1 and CDR2 sequences are GTSNPN and SVGIG (reference sequence). This CDR3 comprises 15 residues. CDR3 sequence reads: CAWSMDATGAYEQYF. The CDR3 bases are TGTGCCTGGAGTATGGACGCGACAGGGGCCTACGAGCAGTACTTC. The full variable domain, its missing parts supplied by reference TRBV30 and TRBJ2-7, is SQTIHQWPATLVQPVGSPLSLECTVEGTSNPNLYWYRQAAGRGLQLLFYSVGIGQISSEVPQNLSASRPQDRQFILSSKKLLLSDSGFYLCAWSMDATGAYEQYFGPGTRLTVT.

Of note for this clone: In the same sample, other DNA sequences code for this CDR3. J is TRBJ2-1 and V is TRBV7-9, with unresolved D. The germline CDR1 and CDR2 sequences are SEHNR and FQNEAQ (reference sequence). Between the trimmed V and J ends, which lost 5 bases and 4 bases, there was a span of 9 bases. This CDR3 is 13 amino acids long. The CDR3 DNA follows: TGTGCCAGCAGCCTCGCCACGTACAATGAGCAGTTCTTC. Translated: CASSLATYNEQFF.

The chain employs TRBV5-1 and TRBJ2-2, with TRBD2 as a possible D gene (5 bases). V was trimmed by 0 bases and J by 5 bases, leaving 11 bases between them. CDR3 length: 15 residues. The germline V gene has CDR1 SGHRS and CDR2 YFSETQ. The CDR3 is CASSLVSDPTGELFF. CDR3 DNA: TGCGCCAGCAGCTTGGTTAGCGACCCGACCGGGGAGCTGTTTTTT.

With regard to this clone: The same CDR3 can be traced to other DNA sequences in this sample. The chain couples TRBV7-9 to TRBJ2-5; no clear D. The CDR3 totals 11 residues. V was clipped by 3 bases and J by 5 bases, with 4 bases between them. Germline values: CDR1 SEHNR, CDR2 FQNEAQ (reference sequence). Written as DNA, the CDR3 is TGTGCCAGCAGCTTCGCCGAGACCCAGTACTTC. The encoded protein is CASSFAETQYF.

This CDR3 reads CAINAGESTDTQYF. In nucleotides, the CDR3 is TGTGCCATCAACGCAGGGGAAAGCACAGATACGCAGTATTTT. The chain is built from TRBV10-3 and TRBJ2-3, with a weak D call TRBD1 (6 bases). The CDR3 has 14 amino acids. CDR1 and CDR2 from the germline V gene are ENHRY and SYGVKD. V dropped 7 bases and J dropped 0 bases, with 11 bases sitting between them.

This chain uses TRBV4-3 with TRBJ2-7; 8 bases line up with TRBD1. Per germline, CDR1 LGHNA and CDR2 YSLEER. V was clipped by 3 bases and J by 4 bases; unmatched bases: 8. The CDR3 runs to 15 residues. CDR3: CASSHLTGDSYEQYF. The CDR3 DNA is TGCGCCAGCAGCCATCTGACAGGGGACTCTTACGAGCAGTACTTC.

CDR3 amino acids: CASTAVSGYGYTF. As DNA, the CDR3 is TGTGCCAGCACCGCGGTCAGCGGGTATGGCTACACCTTC. The chain recombines TRBV7-2 with TRBJ1-2; D is uncertain. This CDR3 is 13 amino acids long. The germline gives CDR1 SGHTA, CDR2 FQGNSA. V dropped 7 bases and J dropped 5 bases, with 14 bases sitting between them.

The CDR3 sequence is CAWSDPTTSGYGYTF. The CDR3 coding sequence is TGTGCCTGGAGTGACCCCACTACGAGCGGCTATGGCTACACCTTC. V is TRBV30 and J is TRBJ1-2; D is unclear. The CDR3 extends over 15 amino acids. V was clipped by 1 base and J by 4 bases, with 16 bases between them. Germline CDR1 is GTSNPN and CDR2 is SVGIG (reference sequence).

This chain links TRBV29-1 with TRBJ1-1; TRBD1 aligns across 8 bases. With 3 bases clipped from V and 2 bases from J, the junction kept 8 bases outside the gene matches. Germline values: CDR1 SQVTM, CDR2 ANQGSEA. This CDR3 has 15 residues. CDR3 amino acids: CSVDRGLLVNTEAFF. The DNA for the CDR3 is TGCAGCGTTGACAGGGGGCTCTTAGTAAACACTGAAGCTTTCTTT. The full variable domain, with the rest looked up from reference TRBV29-1 and TRBJ1-1, is SAVISQKPSRDICQRGTSLTIQCQVDSQVTMMFWYRQQPGQSLTLIATANQGSEATYESGFVIDKFPISRPNLTFSTLTVSNMSPEDSSIYLCSVDRGLLVNTEAFFGQGTRLTVV.

The chain uses TRBV7-2 and TRBJ2-5, with 12 bases matching TRBD2. Per germline, CDR1 SGHTA and CDR2 FQGNSA. With V trimmed by 0 bases and J by 5 bases, 7 bases remained unmatched. The CDR3 runs to 17 residues. Here the CDR3 reads CASSLASLAGGRETQYF. The CDR3 nucleotides read TGTGCCAGCAGCTTAGCCTCACTAGCGGGGGGCCGGGAGACCCAGTACTTC.

The chain joins TRBV6-6 to TRBJ2-2; TRBD1 aligns across 9 bases. CDR1 and CDR2 (germline): MNHNY, SVGAGI (reference sequence). With 6 bases clipped from V and 8 bases from J, the junction kept 13 bases outside the gene matches. This CDR3 has 16 residues. CDR3 coding DNA: TGTGCCAGCAGCCTGGGACAGGGAGTTGGAACGGGGGAGCTGTTTTTT. Its translation is CASSLGQGVGTGELFF.

J is TRBJ2-7 and V is TRBV5-1, with 11 bases lining up with TRBD1. The CDR3 is made up of 15 amino acids. The germline V gene has CDR1 SGHRS and CDR2 YFSETQ. V lost 4 bases, J lost 6 bases, and 9 bases stayed unmatched. CDR3 in DNA: TGCGCCAGCAGCCAAGACGGACAGGGGGCTCTCGAGCAGTACTTC. The encoded protein is CASSQDGQGALEQYF.

V usage is TRBV9 and J usage is TRBJ2-7; D possibly corresponds to TRBD1 (8 bases). Germline values: CDR1 SGDLS, CDR2 YYNGEE. Trimming shortened V by 0 bases and J by 5 bases, and 15 bases separated the two germline ends. This CDR3 is 15 amino acids long. CDR3 sequence (DNA): TGTGCCAGCAGCGTAGATACAGGGGGGAGGGACGAGCAGTACTTC. This gives the protein CASSVDTGGRDEQYF. The whole variable domain, remainder taken from reference TRBV9 and TRBJ2-7, is DSGVTQTPKHLITATGQRVTLRCSPRSGDLSVYWYQQSLDQGLQFLIQYYNGEERAKGNILERFSAQQFPDLHSELNLSSLELGDSALYFCASSVDTGGRDEQYFGPGTRLTVT.

The chain combines TRBV28 with TRBJ2-4, with D unresolved. From germline, CDR1 is MDHEN and CDR2 SYDVKM. This CDR3 spans 13 amino acids. The ends were cut back, 1 base at V and 3 bases at J, with 4 bases in the middle. CDR3 coding DNA: TGTGCCAGCAGTTTATTAGGCAAAAACATTCAGTACTTC. Its translation: CASSLLGKNIQYF. Full variable domain (missing parts from reference TRBV28 and TRBJ2-4): DVKVTQSSRYLVKRTGEKVFLECVQDMDHENMFWYRQDPGLGLRLIYFSYDVKMKEKGDIPEGYSVSREKKERFSLILESASTNQTSMYLCASSLLGKNIQYFGAGTRLSVL.

For the CDR3, the DNA is TGTGCCATCACCCAGACTAGCGGGGCAAGCACAGATACGCAGTATTTT. Its protein is CAITQTSGASTDTQYF. The rearrangement links TRBV10-3 to TRBJ2-3; TRBD2 aligns across 11 bases. The V gene end was trimmed by 7 bases and the J gene end by 0 bases; junction bases not matched to a gene: 6. This CDR3 has 16 amino acids. The germline CDR1 and CDR2 sequences are ENHRY and SYGVKD.

The J gene is TRBJ2-3, the V gene TRBV5-1; 10 bases agree with TRBD1. The CDR3 runs to 15 residues. Trimming removed 4 bases from V and 5 bases from J; junction bases left unmatched: 7. Germline assignment: CDR1 SGHRS and CDR2 YFSETQ. In DNA form, the CDR3 reads TGCGCCAGCAGCCCGACAGGGGGCGCCGGAGATACGCAGTATTTT. Translated: CASSPTGGAGDTQYF.

J is TRBJ1-1 and V is TRBV11-2, with TRBD1 matching 7 bases. V trimming: 5 bases; J trimming: 1 base; junction bases outside the gene matches: 19. From germline, CDR1 is SGHAT and CDR2 FQNNGV. The CDR3 covers 19 residues. CDR3 sequence reads: CASSQGAGLNRGWNTEAFF. The CDR3 region has the DNA TGTGCCAGCAGCCAAGGTGCAGGATTGAACAGGGGATGGAACACTGAAGCTTTCTTT.

The rearrangement joins TRBV4-2 to TRBJ2-5, with a weak D call TRBD2 (6 bases). Trimming took off 0 bases at V and 2 bases at J, with 16 bases between the two ends. The CDR3 runs 17 residues. CDR1 and CDR2 from the germline V gene are LGHNA and YNFKEQ. CDR3 loop: CASSQDWATRGQETQYF. CDR3 nucleotide sequence: TGTGCCAGCAGCCAAGATTGGGCGACTAGAGGTCAAGAGACCCAGTACTTC.

This chain joins TRBV27 and TRBJ2-7; possibly TRBD2 for D (6 bases). V was pared by 3 bases and J by 3 bases, with 15 bases between. The CDR3 sequence is 15 residues long. Germline V gene sequence: CDR1 MNHEY, CDR2 SMNVEV (reference sequence). The CDR3 bases are TGTGCCAGCAGTTTCCTTGGCGGGGCGGACTACGAGCAGTACTTC. This sequence encodes CASSFLGGADYEQYF.

As regards this clone: In the same sample, other DNA sequences code for this CDR3. The rearrangement links TRBV5-6 to TRBJ1-5; D uncertain. The germline gives CDR1 SGHDT, CDR2 YYEEEE. This CDR3 has 14 residues. The V end lost 0 bases, the J end lost 2 bases, and 6 bases lay between the germline ends. CDR3 amino acids: CASSLGRGNQPQHF. Written as DNA, the CDR3 is TGTGCCAGCAGCTTGGGTAGGGGCAATCAGCCCCAGCATTTT.

The chain combines TRBV5-1 with TRBJ1-6, with 10 bases matching TRBD1. CDR3 length equals 18 residues. V gave up 0 bases and J gave up 8 bases; unmatched junction bases: 11. Per the germline V gene, CDR1 is SGHRS and CDR2 is YFSETQ. The chain's CDR3 is CASSLDLMGQGKHSPLHF. CDR3 coding DNA: TGCGCCAGCAGCTTGGATCTTATGGGACAGGGGAAACATTCACCCCTCCACTTT.

V usage is TRBV2 and J usage is TRBJ1-5; perhaps TRBD1 as D (5 bases). The CDR3 totals 15 residues. Per germline, CDR1 SNHLY and CDR2 FYNNEI. Deletions cut 7 bases from V and 1 base from J, with 14 bases between. The DNA of the CDR3 is TGTGCCAGCACCCAAGGCGGGGGGAGCAATCAGCCCCAGCATTTT. Its protein product is CASTQGGGSNQPQHF.

This chain joins TRBV28 and TRBJ2-7, with D maybe TRBD2 (7 bases). V lost 8 bases to trimming and J lost 0 bases, with 11 bases between them. The CDR3 length is 13 residues. Germline CDR1 and CDR2: MDHEN and SYDVKM. CDR3 in DNA: TGTGCCAGCGGGCGGGGGCCCTCCTACGAGCAGTACTTC. Residues: CASGRGPSYEQYF.

The V gene is TRBV6-1, the J gene TRBJ2-7; D is unresolved. With 1 base removed from V and 1 base from J, the gap between germline ends came to 8 bases. The germline V gene encodes CDR1 MNHNS and CDR2 SASEGT. This CDR3 is 14 amino acids long. DNA of the CDR3: TGTGCCAGCAGTGAAGGACCCTTTTCCTACGAGCAGTACTTC. Translation gives CASSEGPFSYEQYF.

The chain carries TRBV6-5 and TRBJ2-1; no definite D call. Germline V CDR1 and CDR2: MNHEY, SVGAGI. The CDR3 sequence is 14 residues long. Trimming removed 0 bases at V and 9 bases at J, with 12 bases between. As DNA, the CDR3 is TGTGCCAGCAGTTACTCGAGATCTTCGGGTGAGCAGTTCTTC. It yields the protein CASSYSRSSGEQFF.

The chain has TRBV4-1 and TRBJ2-7; 9 nucleotides match TRBD2. CDR1 and CDR2 (germline): MGHRA, YSYEKL. The CDR3 sequence is 16 residues long. Trimming cost V 1 base and J 4 bases; bases outside gene matches: 8. DNA for the CDR3: TGCGCCAGCAGCCAAGGGTCGAGCGGGAGGCATTACGAGCAGTACTTC. Translating gives CASSQGSSGRHYEQYF.